This T cell receptor beta chain is from a study of blood T cell repertoires in COVID-19 (dated by TCRdb to about 2020). Study-level background: Collaborator samples came from the United States, Italy and Spain and covered acute and convalescent phases of COVID-19. Sample metadata almost always included a de-identified subject ID, COVID-19 status, age in years and sex. Deeply sampled blood TCRbeta repertoires from subjects exposed to, actively infected with, or recovered from COVID-19 were included in the dataset. The repertoires were made available in a free public database intended to serve as a resource for research on the immune response to SARS-CoV-2. Samples were obtained from the ongoing ImmuneRACE study (first 160 participants) and from roughly 1,300 subjects provided by 6 global collaborators. The material from the prospective study consisted of cDNA or gDNA derived from T cells, B-cell-depleted T cells, or PBMCs. Where available, HLA class I and class II types were taken from metadata supplied by the sample provider and were not determined by assay-based typing.

TCRbeta CDR3 regions were amplified from genomic DNA by means of the immunoSEQ Assay, a bias-controlled multiplex PCR. In the original analysis: The number of nucleated cells in each sample was estimated by amplification of reference gene primers within the assay. To quantify the absolute abundance of each unique TCRbeta CDR3 rearrangement, sequence reads were collapsed and filtered. For each sample, productive Simpson clonality was calculated as the square root of Simpson's diversity index across productive rearrangements. Drawn from immuneACCESS, this table holds only the in-frame rearrangements with V and J called that TCRdb kept. Clones are partly lost; checked studies trace under half to an unresolved V gene and leave the rest unexplained. From that table come the V and J calls and clone size; the DNA was used to work out D and trimming. This sample comprises around 120,000 clones, more than 60% of them detected only once. Together, the top ten hold 20% to 25% of the sample.

Regarding this clone: There is no known antigen for this receptor. Base qualities were left out, and no much larger clone turns up one base away.

The collaborating institutions used their own protocols to collect whole blood in K2EDTA tubes. For TCRbeta analysis, collaborators shipped samples in one of three forms: frozen whole blood, isolated PBMCs, or DNA extracted from either of those sample types. CDR1 and CDR2 are read off the germline V gene (reference sequence) as MNHEY and SMNVEV. V was cut back by 9 bases and J by 7 bases, leaving a gap of 22 bases between them. The CDR3 sequence holds 16 residues, the cysteine and phenylalanine included. Left in the record is the CDR3 DNA by itself, 48 bases read in frame from the first base. The study at large found these results: The amount of clinical and demographic metadata varied by source and participant and was provided uncurated.

The receptor chain draws on TRBV27 and TRBJ1-6, and perhaps TRBD1 as D gene, on 6 matching bases. The source of this sequence is a man aged 65 to 85 with active or convalescent COVID-19. Sequenced: peripheral blood. CDR3 protein: CASGSIRTVYNSPLHF. The DNA reads as follows: TGTGCCAGTGGATCAATACGGACAGTATACAATTCACCCCTCCACTTT.